These T cell receptor beta chains were read from a single sample in a study of cytomegalovirus exposure and HLA in healthy donors. Some clones are missing from TCRdb's copy, which holds only in-frame ones; the method was immunoSEQ multiplex PCR. The table counts roughly 100,000 clones; 3.5% lies in the top ten. Material: PBMCs. The receptors derive from a man aged 40-49 years in good health and CMV-seronegative. Both conserved end residues are part of each CDR3. The order of the fields is CDR3 protein, J gene, V gene.

CASSLEGHRVNTGELFF	TRBJ2-2	TRBV5-4
CATSRYLGQTNEKLFF	TRBJ1-4	TRBV15
CASSEGQGAYEQYF	TRBJ2-7	TRBV7-2
CASSPLAGRGYYNEQFF	TRBJ2-1	TRBV2
CASSPQGIQETQYF	TRBJ2-5	TRBV18
CATSRPLSGKTPQETQYF	TRBJ2-5	TRBV15
CASSPGQGLEMNYGYTF	TRBJ1-2	TRBV7-9
CAIKSSGRTDEQYF	TRBJ2-7	TRBV10-3
CSAIKETQYF	TRBJ2-5	TRBV20-1
CAIRKSGGGDTQYF	TRBJ2-3	TRBV10-3
CASSGQGQETQYF	TRBJ2-5	TRBV2
CASISPRGRHTGELFF	TRBJ2-2	TRBV28
CASSATLGTGGTDTQYF	TRBJ2-3	TRBV6-1
CASSSRLAASNEQFF	TRBJ2-1	TRBV5-1
CASKWTSPSSYEQYF	.	TRBV2
CASSLVIDSYEQYF	TRBJ2-7	TRBV7-6
CASSLTPSGRRNEQFF	TRBJ2-1	TRBV7-2
CASSFGQGGGYTF	TRBJ1-2	TRBV5-1
CASSQDVAGTSGRGSYEQYF	TRBJ2-7	TRBV14
CAISEGSGGRGNIQYF	TRBJ2-4	TRBV10-3
CASSEAPGSSYEQYF	TRBJ2-7	TRBV6-1
CASSLETGIENIQYF	TRBJ2-4	TRBV28
CASSLSWRQGSNQPQHF	TRBJ1-5	TRBV7-8
CASSVDGSQPQHF	TRBJ1-5	TRBV9
CASRVGTGVRYGYTF	TRBJ1-2	TRBV28
CAISDRGGRGQETQYF	TRBJ2-5	TRBV10-3
CASSKSRGDYNEQFF	TRBJ2-1	TRBV7-2
CASSYRNSYEQYF	.	TRBV6-5
CASTPVGGNQPQHF	TRBJ1-5	TRBV6-1
CSVGQGRDEQFF	TRBJ2-1	TRBV29-1
CASSFSGDQPQHF	TRBJ1-5	TRBV5-6
CASSLTSGRGRDGELFF	TRBJ2-2	TRBV28
CASSSTGVDNEQFF	TRBJ2-1	TRBV11-3
CASSLWREAEDTQYF	TRBJ2-3	TRBV5-4
CASSIQGESYEQYF	TRBJ2-7	TRBV6-5
CASRYRGRGTNEKLFF	TRBJ1-4	TRBV2
CASSYLGASTEAFF	TRBJ1-1	TRBV6-5